These 6 T cell receptor beta chains originate from one sample sequenced in a study of T cell changes during pregnancy in multiple sclerosis. Some clones are missing from TCRdb's copy, which holds only in-frame ones; the method was immunoSEQ multiplex PCR. The sample lists some 66,000 clones; roughly nine tenths were seen once. This material consisted of CD8+ T cells from peripheral blood mononuclear cells, taken before pregnancy. Receptors were obtained from a female donor with multiple sclerosis, enrolled in a pregnancy study.

This clone showed up just once. The chain combines TRBV19 with TRBJ1-4; D perhaps matches TRBD1 (6 bases). CDR3 length: 15 residues. Looked up from germline, CDR1 is LNHDA and CDR2 is SQIVND (reference sequence). V shed 3 bases and J shed 8 bases, with 16 bases lying between them. CDR3 amino acids: CASSMGPGVIEKLFF. As DNA, the CDR3 is TGTGCCAGTAGTATGGGACCAGGGGTGATAGAAAAACTGTTTTTT.

The rearrangement uses TRBV29-1 and TRBJ1-1; D might be TRBD1 (6 bases). Germline V gives CDR1 SQVTM, CDR2 ANQGSEA. The CDR3 is made up of 13 amino acids. Trimming took 3 bases from V and 5 from J, leaving 13 bases between them. The CDR3 region has the DNA TGCAGCGTTGACAAAGGCACAGGGACTGAAGCTTTCTTT. Amino acid sequence: CSVDKGTGTEAFF.

The chain employs TRBV5-1 and TRBJ2-7; 7 positions agree with TRBD1. V lost 2 bases to trimming and J lost 1 base; unmatched junction nucleotides: 3. The CDR3 totals 14 residues. Germline lookup yields CDR1 SGHRS and CDR2 YFSETQ. The CDR3: CASSFGTESYEQYF. The CDR3 DNA sequence: TGCGCCAGCAGCTTCGGGACAGAGTCCTACGAGCAGTACTTC.

This clone was picked up one time. The chain employs TRBV27 and TRBJ2-2, with 10 bases aligning to TRBD1. Unmatched junction bases numbered 8, after V lost 6 bases and J lost 1 base. The CDR3 consists of 17 residues. Germline V gene data show CDR1 as MNHEY and CDR2 as SMNVEV (reference sequence). As DNA, the CDR3 is TGTGCCAGCAGCCCCGGGACAGGGGCCCTGAACACCGGGGAGCTGTTTTTT. Translating it yields CASSPGTGALNTGELFF.

J is TRBJ1-6 and V is TRBV5-4; a weak D match, TRBD1 (6 bases). V shed 1 base and J shed 0 bases, with 14 bases lying between them. The CDR3 is 18 residues long. Germline CDR1 reads SGHNT; CDR2 reads YYREEE (reference sequence). This chain's CDR3 is CASSLMGAPSSYNSPLHF. CDR3 in DNA: TGTGCCAGCAGCTTGATGGGGGCCCCAAGCTCCTATAATTCACCCCTCCACTTT.

The chain uses TRBV6-6 and TRBJ2-3; D is perhaps TRBD2 (6 bases). Trimming stripped 6 bases from V and 5 bases from J, with 15 bases between. Per germline, CDR1 MNHNY and CDR2 SVGAGI (reference sequence). The CDR3 runs 14 residues. CDR3 nucleotide sequence: TGTGCCAGCAGCTCCCGGGACTCTCTAGATACGCAGTATTTT. As protein: CASSSRDSLDTQYF.